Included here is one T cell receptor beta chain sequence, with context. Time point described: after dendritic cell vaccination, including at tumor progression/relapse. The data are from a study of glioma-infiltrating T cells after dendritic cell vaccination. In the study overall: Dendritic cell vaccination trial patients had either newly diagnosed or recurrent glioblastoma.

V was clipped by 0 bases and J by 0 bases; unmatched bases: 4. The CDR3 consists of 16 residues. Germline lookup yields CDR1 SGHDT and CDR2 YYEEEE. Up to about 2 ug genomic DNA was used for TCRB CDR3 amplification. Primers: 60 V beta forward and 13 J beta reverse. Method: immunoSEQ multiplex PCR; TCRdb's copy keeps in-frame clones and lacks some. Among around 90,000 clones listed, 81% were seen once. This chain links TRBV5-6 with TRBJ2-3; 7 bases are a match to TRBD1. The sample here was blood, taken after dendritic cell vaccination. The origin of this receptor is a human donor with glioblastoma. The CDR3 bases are TGTGCCAGCAGCTTGGTGGACAGGAGTAGCACAGATACGCAGTATTTT. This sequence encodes CASSLVDRSSTDTQYF.